This TCR beta chain was documented in a study of T cell repertoires in cytomegalovirus infection (dated 2019 in TCRdb). Context from the whole study: The HLA type of each donor mattered for the analysis, because public TCR beta signatures pointed to carriage of CMV infection along with the matching HLA type.

This clonotype has more than one count but fewer than ten. Its specific antigen is unknown. No qualities accompany the bases; no much larger clone lies one base away. Broader findings and caveats from the paper: Carriers of CMV infection plus the relevant HLA type were discriminated by the cumulative frequency of public TCR beta family members in the study cohort and in an independent roughly 380-donor cohort. The ex vivo response was dominated by HLA-C-restricted CMV-specific TCR beta clonotypes, which also provided the single most frequent clonotype in two of eight donors.

Instrument used: Illumina HiSeq 1500. The public reads were reprocessed in TCRdb via fastp at Q25 and MiXCR, keeping in-frame beta chains. Every entry covers one CDR3 protein and lists the most common genes and DNA from its rows. The sample table holds approximately 400,000 distinct CDR3 sequences, of which approximately 30% were seen once. The top ten constitute roughly an eighth of the sample. The receptor comes from a human donor in good health (CMV status not recorded). Some clones in this sample may be carry-over from other donors' samples. The material sequenced was PBMCs.

CDR3 loop: CASSDPNPIEQYF. The nucleotide sequence reads as follows: TGTGCCAGCAGTGATCCCAACCCTATAGAGCAGTACTTC. Recombination joined TRBV6-1 with TRBJ2-7; the D gene is unclear. From the cysteine up to the phenylalanine, the CDR3 has a length of 13 residues. Only the CDR3 part of the read is kept: 39 bases, read in frame from the first base. Between the V and J ends, shortened by 3 bases and 7 bases respectively, the junction contains 13 bases. CDR1 and CDR2, looked up from the germline V gene, are MNHNS and SASEGT.